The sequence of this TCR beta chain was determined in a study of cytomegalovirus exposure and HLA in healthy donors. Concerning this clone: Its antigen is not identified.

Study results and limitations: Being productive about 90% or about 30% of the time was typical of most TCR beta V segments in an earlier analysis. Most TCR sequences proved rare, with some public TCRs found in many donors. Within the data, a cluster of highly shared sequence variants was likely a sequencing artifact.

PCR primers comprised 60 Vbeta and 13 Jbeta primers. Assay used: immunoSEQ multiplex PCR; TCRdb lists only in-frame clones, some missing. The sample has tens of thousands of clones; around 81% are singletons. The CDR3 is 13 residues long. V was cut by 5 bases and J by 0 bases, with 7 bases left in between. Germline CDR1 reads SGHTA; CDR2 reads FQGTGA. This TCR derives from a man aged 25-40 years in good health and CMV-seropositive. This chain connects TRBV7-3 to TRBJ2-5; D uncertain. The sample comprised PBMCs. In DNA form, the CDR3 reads TGTGCCAGCAGCCCCGGGTACCAAGAGACCCAGTACTTC. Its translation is CASSPGYQETQYF.